These 8 T cell receptor beta chains were sequenced from one sample in a study of molecular identifiers for immune sequencing clone quantification. TCRdb recomputed calls from the PCR reads with MiXCR, one row per CDR3 protein. The table includes about 640,000 distinct CDR3 sequences, about 20% detected once. The material sequenced was naive CD8+ T cells from blood, with Jurkat cell RNA spiked in. Subset described: FACS-sorted CD8+CD4-CCR7+CD45RA+ naive T cells. Source of these receptors: a human donor in good health. Some libraries in this study had Jurkat cell RNA spiked in.

This clonotype came up a few times. The V and J genes are TRBV15 and TRBJ2-3; D ambiguous. The germline V and J ends were trimmed by 3 bases and 3 bases, with 10 bases remaining between them. Germline V CDR1 and CDR2: LNHNV, YYDKDF (reference sequence). This CDR3 has 14 residues. The CDR3 DNA sequence: TGTGCCACCAGCAGTGAAATTAGGACAGATACGCAGTATTTT. It codes for CATSSEIRTDTQYF. Combining the CDR3 with reference TRBV15 and TRBJ2-3 gives the whole variable domain DAMVIQNPRYQVTQFGKPVTLSCSQTLNHNVMYWYQQKSSQAPKLLFHYYDKDFNNEADTPDNFQSRRPNTSFCFLDIRSPGLGDTAMYLCATSSEIRTDTQYFGPGTRLTVL.

This clonotype was counted at least ten times. V is TRBV20-1 and J is TRBJ2-2; D uncertain. V was pared by 1 base and J by 2 bases, with 14 bases between. The CDR3 length is 16 residues. Germline-derived CDR1 and CDR2 are DFQATT and SNEGSKA (reference sequence). The CDR3 reads CSARALGPLNTGELFF. As DNA, the CDR3 is TGCAGTGCTAGAGCCCTAGGGCCACTTAACACCGGGGAGCTGTTTTTT.

Points on this clonotype: This clone may be a read error of a much larger clone one base away. This chain connects TRBV7-2 to TRBJ1-2, with a possible D match to TRBD1 (5 bases). Germline V CDR1 and CDR2: SGHTA, FQGNSA. The CDR3 has 14 residues. V was clipped by 1 base and J by 4 bases, with 10 bases between them. CDR3 sequence: CASSLVDTPYGYTF. As DNA, the CDR3 is TGTGCCAGCAGCTTAGTGGACACACCCTATGGCTACACCTTC.

Details on this clonotype: This may stem from a read error, because a much larger clone lies one nucleotide away. The conserved phenylalanine or tryptophan normally closing the CDR3 is absent here, so this likely arose from a read error. This chain uses TRBV28 with TRBJ2-2; D is possibly TRBD2 (5 bases). This CDR3 is built from 14 residues. In germline, CDR1 is MDHEN, CDR2 SYDVKM. Trimming took off 1 base at V and 6 bases at J, with 9 bases between the two ends. Written as DNA, the CDR3 is TGTGCCAGCAGTTTATCGGGAAGGTCCGGGGAGCTGTTTCTT. Protein product: CASSLSGRSGELFL.

Many counts were recorded for this clonotype. The chain couples TRBV7-8 to TRBJ2-1; 14 bases match TRBD2. Germline V gives CDR1 SGHVS, CDR2 FQNEAQ. CDR3 length equals 18 residues. With 1 base clipped from V and 3 bases from J, the junction kept 5 bases outside the gene matches. DNA of the CDR3: TGTGCCAGCAGCTTAGGACTAGCGGGGGGGCCTCTCTACAATGAGCAGTTCTTC. This gives the protein CASSLGLAGGPLYNEQFF. The full variable domain, rest sourced from reference TRBV7-8 and TRBJ2-1, is GAGVSQSPRYKVAKRGQDVALRCDPISGHVSLFWYQQALGQGPEFLTYFQNEAQLDKSGLPSDRFFAERPEGSVSTLKIQRTQQEDSAVYLCASSLGLAGGPLYNEQFFGPGTRLTVL.

In this sample, this clonotype turned up many times. The chain couples TRBV5-1 to TRBJ1-1; weak D call: TRBD1 (6 bases). The CDR3 has 13 residues. Germline V gene sequence: CDR1 SGHRS, CDR2 YFSETQ. V was trimmed by 0 bases and J by 5 bases, leaving 8 bases between them. CDR3 sequence (DNA): TGCGCCAGCAGCTTGGAGGGGGAGACTGAAGCTTTCTTT. As protein: CASSLEGETEAFF.

This clonotype was counted between two and nine times. The chain couples TRBV19 to TRBJ1-1, with a tentative D call TRBD1 (5 bases). Germline CDR1 and CDR2: LNHDA and SQIVND (reference sequence). V was clipped by 0 bases and J by 4 bases, with 6 bases between them. This CDR3 contains 13 residues. DNA of the CDR3: TGTGCCAGTAGTATAGATGGGGGCACTGAAGCTTTCTTT. This sequence encodes CASSIDGGTEAFF.

This clonotype was seen many times. V is TRBV29-1 and J is TRBJ2-7, with 9 bases matching TRBD1. Trimming cost V 4 bases and J 3 bases; bases outside gene matches: 7. The CDR3 runs to 14 residues. CDR1 and CDR2 (germline): SQVTM, ANQGSEA. In DNA form, the CDR3 reads TGCAGCGTTGTAGGACAGGGGTCCTTCTACGAGCAGTACTTC. Translation: CSVVGQGSFYEQYF.